This paragraph covers one TCR beta chain sequence. The antigen remains undetermined. Isolated PBMCs totaled at least 7 million in each sample. The CDR3 totals 11 residues. CDR1 and CDR2 from the germline V gene are DFQATT and SNEGSKA (reference sequence). Between the trimmed V and J ends, which lost 0 bases and 6 bases, there was a span of 6 bases. The data stem from a study of blood T cells in healthy people across ages. Study-level findings and limits: Diversity estimates drawn from one million T cells were deemed underestimates.

Next came a second PCR, run for about 7 to 12 cycles, which used a sample-barcoded 5' primer along with a J-beta primer mix. Each TCR beta cDNA got a 12-nucleotide random molecular identifier. A single record per CDR3 protein comes from TCRdb applying MiXCR to the 5' RACE reads. This table has 2 million or so distinct CDR3 sequences, about 50% appearing once. This clonotype originated in a woman aged 40 to 50 in good health. Sequenced material: blood. The chain joins TRBV20-1 to TRBJ2-7; D not resolved. CDR3 nucleotide sequence: TGCAGTGCTAGAGATCCGCCCGAGCAGTACTTC. It is translated as CSARDPPEQYF.